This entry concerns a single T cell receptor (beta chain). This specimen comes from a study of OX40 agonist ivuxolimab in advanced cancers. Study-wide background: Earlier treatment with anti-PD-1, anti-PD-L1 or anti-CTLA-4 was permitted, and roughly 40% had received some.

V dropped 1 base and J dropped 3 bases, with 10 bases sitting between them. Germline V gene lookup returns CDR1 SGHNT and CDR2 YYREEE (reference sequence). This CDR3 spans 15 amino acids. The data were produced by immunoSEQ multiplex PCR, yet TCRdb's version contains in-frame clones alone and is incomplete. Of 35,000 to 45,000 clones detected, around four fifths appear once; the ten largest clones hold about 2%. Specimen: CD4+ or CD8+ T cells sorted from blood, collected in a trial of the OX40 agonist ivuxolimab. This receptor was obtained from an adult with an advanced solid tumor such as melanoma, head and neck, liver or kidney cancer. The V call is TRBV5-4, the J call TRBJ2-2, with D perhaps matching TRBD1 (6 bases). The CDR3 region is CASSLQGGHTGELFF. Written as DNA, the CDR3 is TGTGCCAGCAGCTTGCAAGGGGGTCACACCGGGGAGCTGTTTTTT.